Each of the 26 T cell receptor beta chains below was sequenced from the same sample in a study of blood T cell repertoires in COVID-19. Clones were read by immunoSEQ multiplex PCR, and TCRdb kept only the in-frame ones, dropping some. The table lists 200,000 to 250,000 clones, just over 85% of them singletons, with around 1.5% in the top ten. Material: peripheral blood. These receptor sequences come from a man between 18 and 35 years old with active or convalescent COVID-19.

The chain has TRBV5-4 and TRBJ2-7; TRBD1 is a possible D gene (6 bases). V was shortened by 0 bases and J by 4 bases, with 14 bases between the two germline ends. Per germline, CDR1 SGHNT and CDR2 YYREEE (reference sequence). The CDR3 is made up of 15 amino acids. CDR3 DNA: TGTGCCAGCAGCTTGGGGACGGGACAAGTATACGAGCAGTACTTC. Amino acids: CASSLGTGQVYEQYF. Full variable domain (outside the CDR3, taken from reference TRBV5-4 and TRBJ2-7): ETGVTQSPTHLIKTRGQQVTLRCSSQSGHNTVSWYQQALGQGPQFIFQYYREEENGRGNFPPRFSGLQFPNYSSELNVNALELDDSALYLCASSLGTGQVYEQYFGPGTRLTVT.

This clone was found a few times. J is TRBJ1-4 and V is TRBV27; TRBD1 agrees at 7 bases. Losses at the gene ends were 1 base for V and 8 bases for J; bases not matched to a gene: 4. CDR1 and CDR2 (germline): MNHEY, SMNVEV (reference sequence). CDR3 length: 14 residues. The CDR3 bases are TGTGCCAGCAGTTTATTGGGGGACAGCGAAAAACTGTTTTTT. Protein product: CASSLLGDSEKLFF.

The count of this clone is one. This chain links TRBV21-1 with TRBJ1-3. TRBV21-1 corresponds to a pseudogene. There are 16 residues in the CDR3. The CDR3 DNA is TGTGCCAGCCGTTACGTCAGCGTCTTCTCTGGAAACACCATATATTTT. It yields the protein CASRYVSVFSGNTIYF.

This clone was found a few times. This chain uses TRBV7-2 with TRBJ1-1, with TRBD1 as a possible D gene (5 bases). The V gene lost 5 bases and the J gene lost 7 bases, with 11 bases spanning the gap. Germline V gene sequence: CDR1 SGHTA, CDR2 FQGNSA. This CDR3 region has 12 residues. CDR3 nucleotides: TGTGCCAGCAGCCCCCAGGGCAGTGAAGCTTTCTTT. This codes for CASSPQGSEAFF.

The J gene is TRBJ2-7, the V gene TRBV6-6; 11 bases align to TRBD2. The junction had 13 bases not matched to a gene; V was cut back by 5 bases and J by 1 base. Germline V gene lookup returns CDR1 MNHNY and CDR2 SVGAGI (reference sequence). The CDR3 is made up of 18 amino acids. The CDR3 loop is CASSRRTSGLVGSYEQYF. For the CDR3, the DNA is TGTGCCAGCAGTCGGAGGACTAGCGGGCTGGTGGGGTCCTACGAGCAGTACTTC.

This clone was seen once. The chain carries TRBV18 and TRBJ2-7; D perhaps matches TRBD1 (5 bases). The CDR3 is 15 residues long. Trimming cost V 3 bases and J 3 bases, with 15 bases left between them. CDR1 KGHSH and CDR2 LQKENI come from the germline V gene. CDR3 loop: CASSPARGNNYEQYF. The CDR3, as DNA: TGTGCCAGCTCACCGGCAAGGGGTAATAACTACGAGCAGTACTTC.

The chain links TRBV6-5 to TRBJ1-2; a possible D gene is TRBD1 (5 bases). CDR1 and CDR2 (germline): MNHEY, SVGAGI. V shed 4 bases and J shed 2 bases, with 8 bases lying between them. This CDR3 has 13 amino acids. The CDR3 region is CASSSGINYGYTF. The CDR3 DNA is TGTGCCAGCAGTTCAGGGATAAACTATGGCTACACCTTC.

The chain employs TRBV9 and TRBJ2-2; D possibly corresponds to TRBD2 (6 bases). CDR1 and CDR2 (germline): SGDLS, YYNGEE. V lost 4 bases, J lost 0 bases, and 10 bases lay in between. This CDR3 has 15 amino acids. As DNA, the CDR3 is TGTGCCAGCAGCATTAGCGGTTCGAACACCGGGGAGCTGTTTTTT. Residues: CASSISGSNTGELFF.

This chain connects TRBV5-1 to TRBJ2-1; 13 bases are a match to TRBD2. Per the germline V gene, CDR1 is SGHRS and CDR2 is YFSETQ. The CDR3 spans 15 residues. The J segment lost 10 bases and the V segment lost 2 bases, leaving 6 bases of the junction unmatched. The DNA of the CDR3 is TGCGCCAGCAGCTTAACTAGCGGGAGGGCCCAGGAGCAGTTCTTC. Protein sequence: CASSLTSGRAQEQFF.

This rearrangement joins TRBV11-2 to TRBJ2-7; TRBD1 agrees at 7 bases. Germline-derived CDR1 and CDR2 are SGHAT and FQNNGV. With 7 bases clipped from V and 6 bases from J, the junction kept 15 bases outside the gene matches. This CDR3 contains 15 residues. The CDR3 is CASTMGATGSGEQYF. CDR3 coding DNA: TGTGCCAGCACTATGGGGGCGACAGGGAGTGGCGAGCAGTACTTC.

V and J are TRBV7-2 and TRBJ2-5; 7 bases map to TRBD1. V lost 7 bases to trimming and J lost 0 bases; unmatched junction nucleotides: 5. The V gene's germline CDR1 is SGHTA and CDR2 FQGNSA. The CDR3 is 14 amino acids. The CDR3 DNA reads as TGTGCCAGCAACCAGGGGGAGTACCAAGAGACCCAGTACTTC. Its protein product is CASNQGEYQETQYF.

CDR3 nucleotide sequence: TGTGCCAGCCGCCCATCAGGGGGGAATTCACCCCTCCACTTT. Translating it yields CASRPSGGNSPLHF. The gene calls are TRBV6-6 and TRBJ1-6, with TRBD1 matching over 7 bases. V was pared by 8 bases and J by 7 bases, with 8 bases of the junction left unmatched. This CDR3 is built from 14 residues. CDR1 is MNHNY, CDR2 SVGAGI, per germline (reference sequence).

Here the CDR3 DNA reads TGTGCCAGCAGTCTGGGGGGGGCAGGCCTCACAGATACGCAGTATTTT. Protein: CASSLGGAGLTDTQYF. This chain links TRBV27 with TRBJ2-3, with a tentative D call TRBD2 (7 bases). Trimming cost V 5 bases and J 2 bases, with 17 bases left between them. The length of the CDR3 is 16 residues. CDR1 is MNHEY and CDR2 is SMNVEV in the germline V gene (reference sequence).

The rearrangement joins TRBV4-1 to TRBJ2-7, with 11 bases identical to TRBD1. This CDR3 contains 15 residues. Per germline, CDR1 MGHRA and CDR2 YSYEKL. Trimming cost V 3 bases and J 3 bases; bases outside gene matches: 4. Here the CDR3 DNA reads TGCGCCAGCAGCCAGGGGACAGGGGGAGGCTACGAGCAGTACTTC. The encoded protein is CASSQGTGGGYEQYF.

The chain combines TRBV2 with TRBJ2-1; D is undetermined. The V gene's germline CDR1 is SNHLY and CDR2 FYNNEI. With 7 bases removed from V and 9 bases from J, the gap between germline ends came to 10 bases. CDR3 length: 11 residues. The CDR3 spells CASMAGAEQFF. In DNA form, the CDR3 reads TGTGCCAGCATGGCAGGTGCTGAGCAGTTCTTC.

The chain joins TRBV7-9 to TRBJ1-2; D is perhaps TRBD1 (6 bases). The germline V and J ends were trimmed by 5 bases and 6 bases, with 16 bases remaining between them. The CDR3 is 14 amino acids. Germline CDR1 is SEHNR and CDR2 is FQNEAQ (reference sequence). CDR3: CASSITGTLNGYTF. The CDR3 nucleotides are TGTGCCAGCAGCATTACCGGGACACTCAATGGCTACACCTTC.

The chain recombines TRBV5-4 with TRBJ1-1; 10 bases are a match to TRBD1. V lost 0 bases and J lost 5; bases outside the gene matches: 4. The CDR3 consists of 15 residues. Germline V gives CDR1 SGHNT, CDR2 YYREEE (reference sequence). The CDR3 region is CASSLGQGAGTEAFF. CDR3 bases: TGTGCCAGCAGCTTGGGACAGGGGGCAGGAACTGAAGCTTTCTTT.

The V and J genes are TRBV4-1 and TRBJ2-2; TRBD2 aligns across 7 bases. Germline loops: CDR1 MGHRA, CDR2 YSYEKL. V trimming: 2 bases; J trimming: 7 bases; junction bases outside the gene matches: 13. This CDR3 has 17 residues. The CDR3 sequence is CASSQFVRREIGGELFF. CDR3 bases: TGCGCCAGCAGCCAATTCGTGAGGCGGGAGATCGGCGGGGAGCTGTTTTTT.

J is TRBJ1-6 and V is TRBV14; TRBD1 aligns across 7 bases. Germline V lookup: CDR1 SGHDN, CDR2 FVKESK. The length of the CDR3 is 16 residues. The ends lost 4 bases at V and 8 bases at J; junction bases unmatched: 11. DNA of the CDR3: TGTGCCAGCAGCCCGCGCAGGGGGTTTGGTGATTCACCCCTCCACTTT. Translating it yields CASSPRRGFGDSPLHF.

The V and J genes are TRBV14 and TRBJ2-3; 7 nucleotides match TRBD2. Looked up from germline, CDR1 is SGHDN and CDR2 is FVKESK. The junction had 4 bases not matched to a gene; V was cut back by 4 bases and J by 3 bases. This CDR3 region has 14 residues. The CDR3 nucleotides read TGTGCCAGCAGCCCTGGACTAGAGACAGATACGCAGTATTTT. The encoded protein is CASSPGLETDTQYF.

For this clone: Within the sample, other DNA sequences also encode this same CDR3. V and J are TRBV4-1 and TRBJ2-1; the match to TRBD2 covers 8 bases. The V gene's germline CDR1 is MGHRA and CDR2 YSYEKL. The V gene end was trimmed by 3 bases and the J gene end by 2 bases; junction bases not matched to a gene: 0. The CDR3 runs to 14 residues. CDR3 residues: CASSQGLAYNEQFF. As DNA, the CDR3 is TGCGCCAGCAGCCAGGGACTAGCCTACAATGAGCAGTTCTTC.

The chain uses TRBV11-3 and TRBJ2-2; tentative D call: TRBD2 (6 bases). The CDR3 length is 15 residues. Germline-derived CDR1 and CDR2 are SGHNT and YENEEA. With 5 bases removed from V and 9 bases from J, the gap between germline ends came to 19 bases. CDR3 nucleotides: TGTGCCAGCAGCCCCGGGGGTCCCAGCGGAAGGGAGCTGTTTTTT. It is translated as CASSPGGPSGRELFF.

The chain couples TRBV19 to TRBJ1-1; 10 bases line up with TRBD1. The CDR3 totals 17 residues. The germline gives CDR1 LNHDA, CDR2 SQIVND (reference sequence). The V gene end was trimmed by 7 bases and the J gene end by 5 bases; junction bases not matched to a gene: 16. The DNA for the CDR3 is TGTGCCAGTAAGGGGGGAGGGGACAGGGGACCTCGGACTGAAGCTTTCTTT. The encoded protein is CASKGGGDRGPRTEAFF.

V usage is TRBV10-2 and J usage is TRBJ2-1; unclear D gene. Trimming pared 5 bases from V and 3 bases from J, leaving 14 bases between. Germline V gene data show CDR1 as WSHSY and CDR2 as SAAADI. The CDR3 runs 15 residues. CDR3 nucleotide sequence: TGCGCCAGCAGTTTGAGCGAGCCGATCTACAATGAGCAGTTCTTC. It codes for CASSLSEPIYNEQFF.

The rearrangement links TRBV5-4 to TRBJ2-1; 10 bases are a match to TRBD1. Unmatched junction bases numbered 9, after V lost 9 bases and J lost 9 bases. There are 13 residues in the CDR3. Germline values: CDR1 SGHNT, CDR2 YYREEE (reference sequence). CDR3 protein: CANRDRGAGEQFF. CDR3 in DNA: TGTGCCAACCGGGACAGGGGAGCGGGTGAGCAGTTCTTC.

The chain's CDR3 is CASRGGAERNYGYTF. The CDR3, as DNA: TGTGCCAGCAGGGGGGGGGCAGAACGCAACTATGGCTACACCTTC. J is TRBJ1-2 and V is TRBV25-1, with D perhaps TRBD1 (6 bases). Trimming removed 6 bases from V and 2 bases from J, with 16 bases in between. Germline-derived CDR1 and CDR2 are MGHDK and SYGVNS. CDR3 length: 15 residues.